One sample yielded the 20 T cell receptor beta chains listed below, sequenced in a study of graft-versus-host responses after intestinal transplantation. No antigen is known for these receptors. Assay used: immunoSEQ multiplex PCR; TCRdb lists only in-frame clones, some missing. This table has about 64,000 clones, roughly nine tenths appearing once. The starting material was unstimulated CD8+ T cells sorted from spleen or lymph node cells, obtained before transplant. Source of these receptors: a human donor who was the organ donor for an intestinal transplant.

This sequence joins TRBV10-1 and TRBJ2-2, with D unresolved. Trimming left V 7 bases short and J 0 bases short, with 12 bases between. CDR3 size: 15 residues. The germline gives CDR1 WNHNN, CDR2 SYGVQD (reference sequence). CDR3 coding DNA: TGCGCCAGCAACGAGAGGCTGACGAACACCGGGGAGCTGTTTTTT. This sequence encodes CASNERLTNTGELFF.

This chain connects TRBV28 to TRBJ2-1; D is unresolved. V was trimmed by 6 bases and J by 9 bases, leaving 9 bases between them. CDR3 length: 11 residues. Germline V CDR1 and CDR2: MDHEN, SYDVKM. The CDR3, as DNA: TGTGCCAGCAGCTCTTGGAGTGAGCAGTTCTTC. Amino acids: CASSSWSEQFF.

This chain connects TRBV6-1 to TRBJ2-7, with 10 bases that match TRBD2. Trimming removed 3 bases from V and 3 bases from J; junction bases left unmatched: 5. CDR1 and CDR2 from the germline V gene are MNHNS and SASEGT. This CDR3 has 15 amino acids. CDR3 nucleotide sequence: TGTGCCAGCAGTGATAGGACTAGCGGATACTACGAGCAGTACTTC. Its translation is CASSDRTSGYYEQYF.

The chain carries TRBV28 and TRBJ1-6; D ambiguous. The CDR3 loop spans 13 amino acids. Germline assignment: CDR1 MDHEN and CDR2 SYDVKM. Trimming stripped 1 base from V and 8 bases from J, with 6 bases between. Here the CDR3 reads CASSLLQDSPLHF. Written as DNA, the CDR3 is TGTGCCAGCAGTTTATTACAAGATTCACCCCTCCACTTT.

The chain uses TRBV19 and TRBJ1-5, with TRBD1 matching 8 bases. Trimming took 1 base from V and 3 from J; bases not matched to a gene: 14. Germline lookup yields CDR1 LNHDA and CDR2 SQIVND (reference sequence). CDR3 length equals 19 residues. The CDR3 here is CASSIGPPTGTGVNQPQHF. As DNA, the CDR3 is TGTGCCAGTAGTATAGGACCCCCGACCGGGACAGGTGTCAATCAGCCCCAGCATTTT. Together with reference TRBV19 and TRBJ1-5, the CDR3 gives the full variable domain: DGGITQSPKYLFRKEGQNVTLSCEQNLNHDAMYWYRQDPGQGLRLIYYSQIVNDFQKGDIAEGYSVSREKKESFPLTVTSAQKNPTAFYLCASSIGPPTGTGVNQPQHFGDGTRLSIL.

V gene TRBV7-2 combines with J gene TRBJ2-5; 9 bases are shared with TRBD2. Germline CDR1 reads SGHTA; CDR2 reads FQGNSA. There are 17 residues in the CDR3. With V trimmed by 5 bases and J by 0 bases, 10 bases remained unmatched. CDR3 sequence: CASSRGIAGVNQETQYF. The CDR3 DNA sequence: TGTGCCAGCAGCAGAGGGATAGCGGGAGTAAACCAAGAGACCCAGTACTTC.

The J gene is TRBJ1-5, the V gene TRBV6-1, with D tentatively TRBD1 (5 bases). Germline loops: CDR1 MNHNS, CDR2 SASEGT. V lost 3 bases, J lost 6 bases, and 15 bases lay in between. There are 15 residues in the CDR3. The CDR3 nucleotides are TGTGCCAGCAGTGACGCTGCAGGGATGAGTCAGCCCCAGCATTTT. Protein sequence: CASSDAAGMSQPQHF.

The chain joins TRBV6-5 to TRBJ2-2, with TRBD1 as a possible D gene (6 bases). The germline CDR1 and CDR2 sequences are MNHEY and SVGAGI. V lost 6 bases, J lost 2 bases, and 13 bases lay in between. CDR3 size: 15 residues. DNA for the CDR3: TGTGCCAGCAGCCCCCTCAGGGGTAACACCGGGGAGCTGTTTTTT. It encodes CASSPLRGNTGELFF.

This chain links TRBV14 with TRBJ1-1; D possibly corresponds to TRBD1 (5 bases). The V and J ends lost 5 bases and 4 bases respectively, with 14 bases between them. The CDR3 has 14 amino acids. Germline-derived CDR1 and CDR2 are SGHDN and FVKESK. DNA of the CDR3: TGTGCCAGCAGCTGGAGTGGGGGACTCACTGAAGCTTTCTTT. This encodes CASSWSGGLTEAFF.

This chain links TRBV28 with TRBJ1-2; D ambiguous. Trimming cost V 5 bases and J 4 bases, with 14 bases left between them. Germline V CDR1 and CDR2: MDHEN, SYDVKM. This CDR3 comprises 14 residues. DNA for the CDR3: TGTGCCAGCAGTCTACCCGAGGGTGCCTATGGCTACACCTTC. It encodes CASSLPEGAYGYTF.

This rearrangement joins TRBV7-9 to TRBJ1-1; D is possibly TRBD1 (5 bases). Trimming shortened V by 5 bases and J by 1 base, and 11 bases separated the two germline ends. CDR1 is SEHNR, CDR2 FQNEAQ, per germline (reference sequence). CDR3 length: 14 amino acids. The CDR3 protein is CASSHSGGNTEAFF. DNA for the CDR3: TGTGCCAGCAGCCATTCCGGGGGGAACACTGAAGCTTTCTTT.

This sequence joins TRBV29-1 and TRBJ2-1; D call uncertain. Trimming stripped 4 bases from V and 5 bases from J, with 6 bases between. The CDR3 runs 11 residues. The germline CDR1 and CDR2 sequences are SQVTM and ANQGSEA. DNA of the CDR3: TGCAGCGTTGGCCCTAACAATGAGCAGTTCTTC. Protein: CSVGPNNEQFF.

The rearrangement links TRBV6-4 to TRBJ1-4; 9 bases fit TRBD1. The J segment lost 8 bases and the V segment lost 2 bases, leaving 9 bases of the junction unmatched. CDR3 length equals 16 residues. The V gene's germline CDR1 is MRHNA and CDR2 SNTAGT. The CDR3 here is CASSDLDRGGEEKLFF. CDR3 DNA sequence: TGTGCCAGCAGTGACCTGGACAGGGGCGGAGAGGAAAAACTGTTTTTT.

The chain combines TRBV28 with TRBJ1-1; D is uncertain. The CDR3 length is 14 residues. The germline CDR1 and CDR2 sequences are MDHEN and SYDVKM. The V gene lost 5 bases and the J gene lost 8 bases, with 18 bases spanning the gap. The CDR3 here is CASSDLYYRLEAFF. CDR3 sequence (DNA): TGTGCCAGCAGTGATTTATACTATAGGCTCGAAGCTTTCTTT.

The rearrangement joins TRBV7-9 to TRBJ2-2, with 8 bases identical to TRBD2. The germline V gene encodes CDR1 SEHNR and CDR2 FQNEAQ (reference sequence). CDR3 size: 13 residues. The trim removed 5 bases at V and 7 bases at J, leaving 3 bases unmatched. The CDR3 loop is CASSREGNGELFF. As DNA, the CDR3 is TGTGCCAGCAGCCGGGAGGGGAACGGGGAGCTGTTTTTT.

The chain recombines TRBV2 with TRBJ2-5, with 8 bases aligning to TRBD1. The length of the CDR3 is 13 residues. V lost 6 bases, J lost 1 base, and 1 base stayed unmatched. The germline gives CDR1 SNHLY, CDR2 FYNNEI. DNA of the CDR3: TGTGCCAGCAGGGACAGGGTCCAAGAGACCCAGTACTTC. This encodes CASRDRVQETQYF.

The chain links TRBV5-6 to TRBJ1-5; D is unclear. The germline gives CDR1 SGHDT, CDR2 YYEEEE. This CDR3 region has 14 residues. V lost 0 bases and J 6 bases, leaving 10 bases between the germline ends. The CDR3 reads CASSLGGESQPQHF. In nucleotides, the CDR3 is TGTGCCAGCAGCTTGGGCGGGGAATCTCAGCCCCAGCATTTT.

The chain joins TRBV29-1 to TRBJ1-2; D unresolved. The CDR3 covers 14 residues. Germline assignment: CDR1 SQVTM and CDR2 ANQGSEA. Trimming removed 8 bases at V and 1 base at J, with 17 bases between. In nucleotides, the CDR3 is TGCAGCCATGATCAGCGGGGAGGTAACTATGGCTACACCTTC. This codes for CSHDQRGGNYGYTF.

This sequence joins TRBV6-5 and TRBJ2-5; TRBD2 is a possible D gene (5 bases). The end of the DNA aligns better with TRBJ2-7, so the J call may be wrong. The CDR3 has 14 residues. Germline V gives CDR1 MNHEY, CDR2 SVGAGI. CDR3 coding DNA: TGTGCCAGCAGTTATAACGAGGAGGCGAACGAGCAGTACTTC. It specifies CASSYNEEANEQYF.

This CDR3 is CASSLSEAGNEQFF. The CDR3 coding sequence is TGTGCCAGCAGTTTATCCGAGGCGGGCAATGAGCAGTTCTTC. The rearrangement uses TRBV28 and TRBJ2-1; perhaps TRBD2 as D (5 bases). The V and J ends lost 1 base and 6 bases respectively, with 10 bases between them. From germline, CDR1 is MDHEN and CDR2 SYDVKM. The CDR3 has 14 amino acids.